The sequence of this TCR beta chain was determined in a study of blood T cell repertoires in COVID-19. This clone has just a few counts. TCRdb keeps only in-frame clones here, not all; method: immunoSEQ multiplex PCR. Here the sample spans hundreds of thousands of clones, around 90% being singletons. The CDR3 consists of 12 residues. The V gene's germline CDR1 is SQVTM and CDR2 ANQGSEA. The V gene lost 7 bases and the J gene lost 3 bases, with 12 bases spanning the gap. The chain has TRBV29-1 and TRBJ2-5; possible D gene TRBD2, 6 bases. This TCR came from a man aged 60 to 75 who had recovered from COVID-19. Sample: peripheral blood. The CDR3 reads CSARDSEETQYF. CDR3 nucleotides: TGCAGCGCTCGGGACTCCGAAGAGACCCAGTACTTC. The complete variable domain, with remaining parts taken from reference TRBV29-1 and TRBJ2-5, reads SAVISQKPSRDICQRGTSLTIQCQVDSQVTMMFWYRQQPGQSLTLIATANQGSEATYESGFVIDKFPISRPNLTFSTLTVSNMSPEDSSIYLCSARDSEETQYFGPGTRLLVL.